This TCR beta chain was profiled in a study of technical replicates of blood from several donors. CDR3 length equals 16 residues. The V gene's germline CDR1 is MGHRA and CDR2 YSYEKL. V shed 4 bases and J 5 bases; nucleotides not matched to a gene: 9. Only in-frame clones appear in the TCRdb table, and some are missing; sequencing was by immunoSEQ multiplex PCR. The sample has about 88,000 clones, about 90% seen once. This sequence joins TRBV4-1 and TRBJ2-2; TRBD2 aligns across 8 bases. This sequence originates from a human donor in good health. Sequenced input: T cells isolated from PBMCs. The CDR3 sequence is CASSRVGTSGTGELFF. Here the CDR3 DNA reads TGCGCCAGCAGCCGGGTCGGGACTAGTGGTACCGGGGAGCTGTTTTTT.